This note documents a single TCR beta chain sequence. Its antigen is as yet unknown. Treatment noted: roughly 11-day PBMC culture with coronavirus spike peptide pools or control peptides (ViraFEST assay). ViraFEST enlarged antigen-specific T cell populations with peptide pools and afterwards sequenced TCRs. Sequencing of cultured CD4+ T cell DNA used the Oncomine TCR Beta short-read assay. In TCRdb, the PCR reads were re-called with MiXCR into one record per CDR3 protein. The sample consists of 4,200 or so distinct CDR3 sequences, approximately 70% of them appearing once. These data originate in a study of vaccination and CD4 T cells after COVID-19. Background on the study: SARS-CoV-2 was confirmed by nasal swab PCR; disease was mild in several, severe in one.

Germline V lookup: CDR1 MNHNS, CDR2 SASEGT. This CDR3 has 15 residues. With 7 bases clipped from V and 1 base from J, the junction kept 7 bases outside the gene matches. This receptor was identified in a human donor who had recovered from COVID-19. What was sequenced was CD4+ T cells from blood, cultured in vitro. This sequence joins TRBV6-1 and TRBJ1-5, with 7 bases lining up with TRBD1. CDR3 coding DNA: TGTGCCAGCACCCGGACAGGTGGAAGCAATCAGCCCCAGCATTTT. Amino acid sequence: CASTRTGGSNQPQHF.